This TCR beta chain derives from a study of CD8+ T cells in alopecia areata. Overall study context: Those patients who were treated received oral tofacitinib, which was given at 5 to 10 mg twice daily for moderate-to-severe alopecia areata.

This clone was observed a few times. Its target is unknown. Reverse transcribed after extraction, RNA yielded cDNA as the sequencing template. Repertoires were generated with immunoSEQ multiplex PCR, while TCRdb's copy carries only in-frame clones and drops some. The sample holds about 64,000 clones; under 60% are singletons and the top ten take approximately 20%. Whole-study results and caveats: Under tofacitinib, fewer expanded CD8+ clones appeared among the top 100 scalp clones.

The CDR3 length is 14 residues. V was clipped by 8 bases and J by 1 base; unmatched bases: 8. The germline V gene encodes CDR1 SQVTM and CDR2 ANQGSEA. The sample's treatment: oral pan-JAK inhibitor, 5-10 mg twice daily. Patients with alopecia areata provided lesional scalp punch biopsies as well as peripheral blood. The sequence was obtained from a human donor with alopecia areata. Here the sequenced sample was CD8+ T cells sorted from blood, taken around week 37, from a patient treated with tofacitinib. The chain carries TRBV29-1 and TRBJ2-5; 9 nucleotides align to TRBD2. For the CDR3, the DNA is TGCAGCTCTAGGCTAGCGGGAACCCAAGAGACCCAGTACTTC. Its protein product is CSSRLAGTQETQYF.